The clone carrying this T cell receptor (beta chain) was recorded once. Its target is not known. The CDR3 consists of 15 residues. Germline values: CDR1 SGDLS, CDR2 YYNGEE. The ends were cut back, 4 bases at V and 3 bases at J, with 14 bases in the middle. The source of the sample is a study of T cell clonotyping in hematopoietic cell transplantation. Findings and caveats of the study: CD4 and CD8 repertoire contributions could not be separated without sorting.

TCRdb keeps only in-frame clones here, not all; method: immunoSEQ multiplex PCR. The data contain some 40,000 clones, less than 95% of them singletons. The specimen was peripheral blood mononuclear cells. The sequence came from a woman in her forties or fifties in good health. Some clones in this sample may be carry-over from other donors' samples. The V call is TRBV9, the J call TRBJ1-3, with a weak D call TRBD1 (5 bases). CDR3: CASSSSGNRGNTIYF. The CDR3, as DNA: TGTGCCAGCAGCTCTTCAGGGAATCGTGGAAACACCATATATTTT.